Presented here are 4 T cell receptor beta chains from one specimen sequenced in a study of T cells in Graves' hyperthyroidism and ophthalmopathy. The CDR3 regions of TCR beta were amplified from RNA transcripts. Initially, a first-round RT-PCR of the TCR CDR3 employed the HTBI primer set. MiXCR, applied by TCRdb to the multiplex PCR reads, yields one record per CDR3 protein. The data hold 620,000 or so distinct CDR3 sequences, with 14% observed a single time. Material for sequencing was blood. These receptors were taken from a woman between 50 and 59 years old with Graves' ophthalmopathy.

This clonotype has a handful of counts. The chain couples TRBV24-1 to TRBJ2-4; TRBD1 agrees at 7 bases. CDR3 length: 14 residues. J gave up 4 bases and V 4 bases, and 3 bases lay outside the gene matches. CDR1 and CDR2 (germline): KGHDR, SFDVKD. The CDR3 DNA follows: TGTGCCACCAGTGACCGGGGACAGAAAAACATTCAGTACTTC. Protein sequence: CATSDRGQKNIQYF.

A word on this clonotype: This may arise from a read error, as a much more abundant clone is one base away. The V and J genes are TRBV6-1 and TRBJ1-2, with D hard to call. The CDR3 has 15 residues. CDR1 is MNHNS, CDR2 SASEGT, per germline. V shed 4 bases and J shed 5 bases, with 17 bases lying between them. The CDR3 region is CASSGVWATVYGYTF. In nucleotides, the CDR3 is TGTGCCAGCAGTGGAGTTTGGGCCACGGTTTATGGCTACACCTTC.

The chain combines TRBV27 with TRBJ2-4; TRBD2 matches at 11 bases. V dropped 3 bases and J dropped 3; count of bases not matched to a gene: 4. CDR3 length: 16 amino acids. Looked up from germline, CDR1 is MNHEY and CDR2 is SMNVEV (reference sequence). DNA for the CDR3: TGTGCCAGCAGTTTTACTAGCGGGAGTTTCAAAAACATTCAGTACTTC. Protein sequence: CASSFTSGSFKNIQYF.

This clonotype appeared many times. The chain employs TRBV5-1 and TRBJ2-1; TRBD1 aligns across 8 bases. This CDR3 comprises 14 residues. Germline V gene lookup returns CDR1 SGHRS and CDR2 YFSETQ. With V trimmed by 4 bases and J by 7 bases, 7 bases remained unmatched. DNA for the CDR3: TGCGCCAGCAGCCCGGACAGGGCCCCGAATGAGCAGTTCTTC. It specifies CASSPDRAPNEQFF.